Following are 8 T cell receptor beta chains from one sample sequenced in a study of human T cells and chemical hapten exposure. Time point of the sample: pre-sensitization, week 0. Treatment here: therapeutic diphenylcyclopropenone sensitization with weekly scalp DPC. TCRdb processed the RACE reads anew with MiXCR; each CDR3 protein has one entry. The sample consists of some 250,000 distinct CDR3 sequences, almost 8% of them appearing once. Sequenced here: whole blood, sampled in connection with sensitization to the hapten diphenylcyclopropenone (DPC). The receptors derive from a man between 18 and 29 years old with alopecia areata. Some clones in this sample may be carry-over from other donors' samples.

This sequence joins TRBV29-1 and TRBJ2-1, with TRBD2 identical over 10 bases. The CDR3 runs 14 residues. The V gene end was trimmed by 7 bases and the J gene end by 5 bases; junction bases not matched to a gene: 8. Per germline, CDR1 SQVTM and CDR2 ANQGSEA. The chain's CDR3 is CSGLLAGSDNEQFF. In DNA form, the CDR3 reads TGCAGCGGGTTACTAGCGGGGAGCGACAATGAGCAGTTCTTC.

J is TRBJ2-3 and V is TRBV2; no firm D call. Per germline, CDR1 SNHLY and CDR2 FYNNEI. The CDR3 totals 12 residues. The V end lost 7 bases, the J end lost 0 bases, and 5 bases lay between the germline ends. The CDR3 reads CASKPSTDTQYF. In DNA form, the CDR3 reads TGTGCCAGCAAGCCTAGCACAGATACGCAGTATTTT.

This clonotype has a handful of counts. The chain couples TRBV7-2 to TRBJ1-2; maybe TRBD1 (6 bases). Germline CDR1 and CDR2: SGHTA and FQGNSA. V lost 1 base, J lost 5 bases, and 14 bases lay in between. This CDR3 has 15 amino acids. CDR3 region: CASSLVGPGDYGYTF. CDR3 nucleotide sequence: TGTGCCAGCAGCTTAGTTGGTCCAGGGGATTATGGCTACACCTTC. Using reference TRBV7-2 and TRBJ1-2 for the parts outside the CDR3, the full variable domain is GAGVSQSPSNKVTEKGKDVELRCDPISGHTALYWYRQSLGQGLEFLIYFQGNSAPDKSGLPSDRFSAERTGGSVSTLTIQRTQQEDSAVYLCASSLVGPGDYGYTFGSGTRLTVV.

This chain links TRBV12-3 or TRBV12-4 with TRBJ2-6; D assignment may be TRBD1 or TRBD2 (5 bases each). V was trimmed by 6 bases and J by 3 bases, leaving 12 bases between them. The CDR3 length is 15 residues. The CDR3, as DNA: TGTGCCAGCAGGGTCGGGACGTTTGGGGCCAACGTCCTGACTTTC. Translation: CASRVGTFGANVLTF.

There are many counts of this clonotype. The V and J genes are TRBV12-3 or TRBV12-4 and TRBJ1-1; D remains unclear. V was clipped by 4 bases and J by 6 bases, with 6 bases between them. The CDR3 is 11 residues long. The CDR3 DNA sequence: TGTGCCAGCAGTTACGGCGCTGAAGCTTTCTTT. It translates to CASSYGAEAFF.

This clonotype appeared a single time. The chain is built from TRBV11-2 and TRBJ2-5; D unclear. Between the trimmed V and J ends, which lost 1 base and 6 bases, there was a span of 9 bases. The CDR3 runs 13 residues. Looked up from germline, CDR1 is SGHAT and CDR2 is FQNNGV. CDR3 sequence reads: CASSLAQRQTQYF. The CDR3 region has the DNA TGTGCCAGCAGCTTAGCACAGCGACAGACCCAGTACTTC.

The chain combines TRBV4-2 with TRBJ2-1; TRBD2 matches at 8 bases. Germline loops: CDR1 LGHNA, CDR2 YNFKEQ. V lost 0 bases and J lost 5; bases outside the gene matches: 9. CDR3 length equals 17 residues. The CDR3 bases are TGTGCCAGCAGCCAAGAAGGCTCGGGGGGGCTCCACAATGAGCAGTTCTTC. It is translated as CASSQEGSGGLHNEQFF.

This clonotype has just a few counts. The chain uses TRBV11-3 and TRBJ2-2; maybe TRBD2 (5 bases). V was cut by 5 bases and J by 5 bases, with 12 bases left in between. The CDR3 has 14 residues. Germline V gene data show CDR1 as SGHNT and CDR2 as YENEEA. The CDR3 is CASSMNTGTGELFF. For the CDR3, the DNA is TGTGCCAGCAGCATGAACACGGGGACCGGGGAGCTGTTTTTT. Supplemented by reference TRBV11-3 and TRBJ2-2, the full variable domain reads EAGVVQSPRYKIIEKKQPVAFWCNPISGHNTLYWYLQNLGQGPELLIRYENEEAVDDSQLPKDRFSAERLKGVDSTLKIQPAELGDSAVYLCASSMNTGTGELFFGEGSRLTVL.